This T cell receptor beta chain emerged from a study of cytomegalovirus exposure and HLA in healthy donors. PCR amplification relied on 60 Vbeta primers (plus 13 Jbeta primers). The assay was immunoSEQ multiplex PCR, and TCRdb's table has in-frame clones only and misses some. The sample shows about 110,000 clones, 80% to 90% of them seen only once. With 2 bases removed from V and 8 bases from J, the gap between germline ends came to 13 bases. The CDR3 has 13 residues. The germline V gene has CDR1 SGHRS and CDR2 YFSETQ. The clonotype was recovered from a man aged 45-65 years in good health and CMV-seronegative. The rearrangement links TRBV5-1 to TRBJ1-2; no clear D gene. The material sequenced was PBMCs. The CDR3 here is CASSFEGAGGYTF. The CDR3 DNA sequence: TGCGCCAGCAGCTTCGAGGGAGCTGGCGGCTACACCTTC. Based on the CDR3 plus reference TRBV5-1 and TRBJ1-2, the full variable domain is KAGVTQTPRYLIKTRGQQVTLSCSPISGHRSVSWYQQTPGQGLQFLFEYFSETQRNKGNFPGRFSGRQFSNSRSEMNVSTLELGDSALYLCASSFEGAGGYTFGSGTRLTVV.